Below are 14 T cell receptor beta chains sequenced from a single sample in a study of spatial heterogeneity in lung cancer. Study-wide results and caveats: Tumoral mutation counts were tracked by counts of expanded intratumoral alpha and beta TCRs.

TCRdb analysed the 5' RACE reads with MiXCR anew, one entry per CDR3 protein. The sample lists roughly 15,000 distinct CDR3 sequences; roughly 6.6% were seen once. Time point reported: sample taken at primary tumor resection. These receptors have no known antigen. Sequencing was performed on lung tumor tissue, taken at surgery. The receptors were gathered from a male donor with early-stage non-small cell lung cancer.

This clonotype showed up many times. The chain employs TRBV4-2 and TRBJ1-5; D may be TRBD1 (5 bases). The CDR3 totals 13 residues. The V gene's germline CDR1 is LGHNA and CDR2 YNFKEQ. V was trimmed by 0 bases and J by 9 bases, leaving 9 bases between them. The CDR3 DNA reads TGTGCCAGCAGCCAAGATTTTGGGACGCCCCAGCATTTT. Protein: CASSQDFGTPQHF.

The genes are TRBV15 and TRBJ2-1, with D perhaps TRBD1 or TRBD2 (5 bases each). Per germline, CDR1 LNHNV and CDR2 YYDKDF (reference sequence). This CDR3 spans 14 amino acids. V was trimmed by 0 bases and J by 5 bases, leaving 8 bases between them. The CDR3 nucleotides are TGTGCCACCAGCAGAGACAGGGAGCACAATGAGCAGTTCTTC. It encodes CATSRDREHNEQFF.

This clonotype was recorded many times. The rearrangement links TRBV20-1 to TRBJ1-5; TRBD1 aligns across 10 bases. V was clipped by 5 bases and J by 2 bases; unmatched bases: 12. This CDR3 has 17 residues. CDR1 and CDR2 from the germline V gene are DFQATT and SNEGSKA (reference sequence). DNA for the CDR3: TGCAGTGCTGCACGAGGGACAGGGGTAGGAGGCAATCAGCCCCAGCATTTT. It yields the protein CSAARGTGVGGNQPQHF.

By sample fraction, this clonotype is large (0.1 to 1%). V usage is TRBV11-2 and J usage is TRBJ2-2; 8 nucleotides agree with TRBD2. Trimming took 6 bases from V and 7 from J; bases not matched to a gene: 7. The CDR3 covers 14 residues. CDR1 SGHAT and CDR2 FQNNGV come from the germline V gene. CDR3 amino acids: CASRAGTRNGELFF. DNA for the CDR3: TGTGCCAGCAGAGCCGGGACTAGGAACGGGGAGCTGTTTTTT.

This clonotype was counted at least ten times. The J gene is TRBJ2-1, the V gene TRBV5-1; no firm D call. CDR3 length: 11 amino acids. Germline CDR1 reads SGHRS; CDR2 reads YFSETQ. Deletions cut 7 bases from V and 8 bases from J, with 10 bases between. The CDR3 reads CASRVEYEQFF. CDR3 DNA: TGCGCCAGCCGGGTTGAGTATGAGCAGTTCTTC.

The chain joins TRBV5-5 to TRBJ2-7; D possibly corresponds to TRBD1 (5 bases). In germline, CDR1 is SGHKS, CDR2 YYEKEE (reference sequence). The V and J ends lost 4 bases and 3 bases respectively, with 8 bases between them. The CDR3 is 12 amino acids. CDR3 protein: CASSAQGYEQYV. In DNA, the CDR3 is TGTGCCAGCAGCGCTCAGGGCTACGAGCAGTACGTC.

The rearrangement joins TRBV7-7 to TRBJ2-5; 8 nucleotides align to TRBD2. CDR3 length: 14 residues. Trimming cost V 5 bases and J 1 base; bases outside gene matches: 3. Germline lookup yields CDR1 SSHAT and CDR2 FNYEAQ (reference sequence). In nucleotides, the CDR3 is TGTGCCAGCAGCGCCGGGACTAGCCAAGAGACCCAGTACTTC. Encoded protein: CASSAGTSQETQYF.

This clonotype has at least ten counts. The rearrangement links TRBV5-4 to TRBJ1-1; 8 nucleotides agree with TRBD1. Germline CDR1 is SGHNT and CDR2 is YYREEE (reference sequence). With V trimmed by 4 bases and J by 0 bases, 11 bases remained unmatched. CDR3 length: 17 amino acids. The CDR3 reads CASSTRGQALMNTEAFF. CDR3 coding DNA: TGTGCCAGCAGCACGAGGGGACAGGCGCTAATGAACACTGAAGCTTTCTTT.

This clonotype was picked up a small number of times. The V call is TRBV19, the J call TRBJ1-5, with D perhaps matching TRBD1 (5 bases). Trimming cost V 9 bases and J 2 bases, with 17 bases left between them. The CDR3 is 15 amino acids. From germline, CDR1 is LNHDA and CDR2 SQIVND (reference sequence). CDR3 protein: CASNPEGRRNQPQHF. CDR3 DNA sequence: TGTGCCAGCAACCCGGAGGGACGTCGCAATCAGCCCCAGCATTTT.

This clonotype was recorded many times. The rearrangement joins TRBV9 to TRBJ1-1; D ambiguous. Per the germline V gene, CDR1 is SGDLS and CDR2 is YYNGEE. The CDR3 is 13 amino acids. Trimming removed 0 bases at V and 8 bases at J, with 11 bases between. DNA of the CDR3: TGTGCCAGCAGCGTAGATTCGGCGCTCGAAGCTTTCTTT. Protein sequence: CASSVDSALEAFF.

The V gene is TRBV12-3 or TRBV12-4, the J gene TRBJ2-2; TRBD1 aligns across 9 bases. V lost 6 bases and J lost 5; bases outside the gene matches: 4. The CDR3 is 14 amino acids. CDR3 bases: TGTGCCAGCAGGGGACAGGGTATGACCGGGGAGCTGTTTTTT. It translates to CASRGQGMTGELFF.

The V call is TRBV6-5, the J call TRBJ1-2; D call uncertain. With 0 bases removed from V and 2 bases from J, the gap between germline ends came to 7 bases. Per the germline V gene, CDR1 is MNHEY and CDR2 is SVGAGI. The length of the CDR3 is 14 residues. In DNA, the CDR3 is TGTGCCAGCAGTTACTCGAGAGGGAACTATGGCTACACCTTC. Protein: CASSYSRGNYGYTF.

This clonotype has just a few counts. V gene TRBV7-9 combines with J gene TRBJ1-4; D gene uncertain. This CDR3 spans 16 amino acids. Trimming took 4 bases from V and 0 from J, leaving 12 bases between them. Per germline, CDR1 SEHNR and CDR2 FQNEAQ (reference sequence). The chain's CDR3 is CASSSWTSATNEKLFF. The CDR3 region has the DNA TGTGCCAGCAGCTCCTGGACTAGTGCAACTAATGAAAAACTGTTTTTT.

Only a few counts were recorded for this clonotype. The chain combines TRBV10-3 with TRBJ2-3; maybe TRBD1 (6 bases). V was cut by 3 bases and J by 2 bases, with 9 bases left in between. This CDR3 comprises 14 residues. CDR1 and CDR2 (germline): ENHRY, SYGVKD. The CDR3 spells CAISDVGATDTQYF. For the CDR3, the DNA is TGTGCCATCAGTGATGTGGGGGCCACAGATACGCAGTATTTT.